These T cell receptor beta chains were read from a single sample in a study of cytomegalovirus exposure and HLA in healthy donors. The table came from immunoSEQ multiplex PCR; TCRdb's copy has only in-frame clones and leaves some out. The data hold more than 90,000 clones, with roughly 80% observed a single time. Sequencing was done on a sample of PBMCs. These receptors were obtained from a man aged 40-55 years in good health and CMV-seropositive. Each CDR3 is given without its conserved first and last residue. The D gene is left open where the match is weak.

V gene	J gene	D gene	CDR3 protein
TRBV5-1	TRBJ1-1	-	ASSLAQMNTEAF
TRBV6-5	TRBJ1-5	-	ASSRISSNQPQH
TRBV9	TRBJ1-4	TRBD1	ASSYTGTEDEKLF
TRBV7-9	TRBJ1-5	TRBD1	ASSRTGTGVQPQH
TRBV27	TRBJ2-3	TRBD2	ASSFLRTGSGLAEDTQY
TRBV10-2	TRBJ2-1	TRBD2	ASSERTVAGINEQF
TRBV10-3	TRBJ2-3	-	AISEQSTDTQY
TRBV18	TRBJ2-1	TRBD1	ASSPLSGQGYEQF
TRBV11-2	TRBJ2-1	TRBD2	TSSLEPGTTTYNEQF
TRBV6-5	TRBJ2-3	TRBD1	ASSYTWTGWTDTQY
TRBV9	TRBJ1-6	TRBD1	ASNEGAGTPLH
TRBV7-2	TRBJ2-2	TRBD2	ASSLISGGTGELF
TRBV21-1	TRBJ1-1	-	ASSKPRDRENTEAF
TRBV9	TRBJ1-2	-	ASSVGRGDYGYT
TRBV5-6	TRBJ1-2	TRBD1	ASSLGDRGNYGYT
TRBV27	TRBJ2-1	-	ASSPPRGEQF
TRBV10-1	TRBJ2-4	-	ASSEAQGSIQY
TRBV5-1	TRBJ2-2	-	ASSFTGSGELF
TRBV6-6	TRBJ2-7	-	ASNPAGVTLSYEQY
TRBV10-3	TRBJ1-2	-	AISVGQRDYGYT
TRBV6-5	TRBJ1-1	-	ASSSSGQGTEAF
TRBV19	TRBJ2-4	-	AKGNIQY
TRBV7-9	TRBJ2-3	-	ASSDLGVTSTDTQY
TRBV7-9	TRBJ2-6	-	ASSEPGANVLT
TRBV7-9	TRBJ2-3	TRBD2	ASSEGLAGILADTQY
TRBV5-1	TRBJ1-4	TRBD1	ASSFFTGAFSNEKLF
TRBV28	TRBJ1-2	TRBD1	ASRLTGGYGYT
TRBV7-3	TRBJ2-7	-	ASSPSTRGSYEQY
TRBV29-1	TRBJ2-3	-	SVVAGHTDTQY
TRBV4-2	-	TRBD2	ASSQDPLAGGSHYEQY
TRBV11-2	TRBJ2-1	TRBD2	ASSLRLAGDTWKGDEQF
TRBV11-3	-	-	ASSPNRGLNNEQF
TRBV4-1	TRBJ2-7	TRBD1	ASSQEGGQGMVEQY
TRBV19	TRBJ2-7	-	ASSISGGEQY
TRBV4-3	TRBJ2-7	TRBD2	ASSRGLAYEQY
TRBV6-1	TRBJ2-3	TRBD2	ASTGAGGLADTQY
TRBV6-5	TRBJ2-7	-	ASTPTGSYEQY
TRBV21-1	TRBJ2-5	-	ASSKRDRVEVSKTQY
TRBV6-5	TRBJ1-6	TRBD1	ASSPNRGLVSPLH
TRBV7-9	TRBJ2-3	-	ASSSSLLGDTQY
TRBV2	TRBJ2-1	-	ASSPGQLGHNEQF
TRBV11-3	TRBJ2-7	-	ASSLGAFYEQY
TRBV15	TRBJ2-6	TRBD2	ATSSRGEGNVLT
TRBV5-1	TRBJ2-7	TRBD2	ASSGLAGSSYEQY
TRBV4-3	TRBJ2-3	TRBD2	ASSQKGLALQGDTQY
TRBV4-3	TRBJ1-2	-	ASSRENYGYT
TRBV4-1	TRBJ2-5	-	ASSQDGRSGQQTQY
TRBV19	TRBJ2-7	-	ASSMGLHYEQY
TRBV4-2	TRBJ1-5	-	ASSQDAGLKYQPQH
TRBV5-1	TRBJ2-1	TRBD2	ASRDPSGGDEQF
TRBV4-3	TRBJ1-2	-	ASSHESQGQNYGYT
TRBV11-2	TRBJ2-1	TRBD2	ASTPRRENEQF
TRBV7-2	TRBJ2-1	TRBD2	ASSLGLAGVLRQF
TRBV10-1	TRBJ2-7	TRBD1	ASSRLPGQGATEQY
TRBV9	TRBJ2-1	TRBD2	ASSPAGGRLGGSDNEQF
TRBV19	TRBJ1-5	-	ASSIDRRGNQPQH
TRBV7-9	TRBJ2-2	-	ASSTQTGLPNTGELF
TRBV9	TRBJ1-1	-	ASSFSQGPTEAF